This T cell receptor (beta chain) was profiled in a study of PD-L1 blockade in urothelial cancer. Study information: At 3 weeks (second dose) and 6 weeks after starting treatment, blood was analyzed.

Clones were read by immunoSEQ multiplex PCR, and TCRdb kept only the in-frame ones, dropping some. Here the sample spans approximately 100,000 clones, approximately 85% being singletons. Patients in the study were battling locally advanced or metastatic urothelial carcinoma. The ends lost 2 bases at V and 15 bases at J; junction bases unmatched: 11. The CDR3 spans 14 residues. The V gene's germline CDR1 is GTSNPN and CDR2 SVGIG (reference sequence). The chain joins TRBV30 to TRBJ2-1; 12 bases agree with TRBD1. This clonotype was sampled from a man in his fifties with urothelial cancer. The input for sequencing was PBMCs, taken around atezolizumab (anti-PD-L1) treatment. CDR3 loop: CAWSTGTGGHDPFF. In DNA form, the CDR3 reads TGTGCCTGGAGTACCGGGACAGGGGGCCACGACCCGTTCTTC.